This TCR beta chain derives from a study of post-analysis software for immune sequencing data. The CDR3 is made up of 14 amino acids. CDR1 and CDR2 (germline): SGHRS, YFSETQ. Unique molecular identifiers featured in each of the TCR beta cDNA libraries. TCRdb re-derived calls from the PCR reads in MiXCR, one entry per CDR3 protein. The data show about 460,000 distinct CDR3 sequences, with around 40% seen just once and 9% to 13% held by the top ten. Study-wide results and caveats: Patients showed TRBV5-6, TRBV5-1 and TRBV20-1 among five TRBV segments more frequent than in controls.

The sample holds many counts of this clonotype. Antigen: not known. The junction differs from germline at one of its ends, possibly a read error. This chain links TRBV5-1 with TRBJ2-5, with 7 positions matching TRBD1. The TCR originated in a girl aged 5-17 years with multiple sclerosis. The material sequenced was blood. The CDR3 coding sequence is TGTGCCAGCAGTCCCGGGACAGCTCAAGAGACCCAGTACTTC. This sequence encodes CASSPGTAQETQYF.